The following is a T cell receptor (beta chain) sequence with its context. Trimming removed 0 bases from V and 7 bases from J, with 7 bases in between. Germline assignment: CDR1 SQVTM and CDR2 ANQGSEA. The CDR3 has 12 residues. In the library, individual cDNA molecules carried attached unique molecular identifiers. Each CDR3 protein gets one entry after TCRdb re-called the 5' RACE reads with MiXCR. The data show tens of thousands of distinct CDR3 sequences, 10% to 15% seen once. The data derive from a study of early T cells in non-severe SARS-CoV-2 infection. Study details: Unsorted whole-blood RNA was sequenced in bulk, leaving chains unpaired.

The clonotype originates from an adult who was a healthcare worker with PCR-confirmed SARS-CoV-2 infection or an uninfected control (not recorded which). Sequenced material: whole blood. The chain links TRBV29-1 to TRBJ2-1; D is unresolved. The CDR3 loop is CSVEDRRNEQFF. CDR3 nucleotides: TGCAGCGTTGAAGATCGACGTAATGAGCAGTTCTTC.